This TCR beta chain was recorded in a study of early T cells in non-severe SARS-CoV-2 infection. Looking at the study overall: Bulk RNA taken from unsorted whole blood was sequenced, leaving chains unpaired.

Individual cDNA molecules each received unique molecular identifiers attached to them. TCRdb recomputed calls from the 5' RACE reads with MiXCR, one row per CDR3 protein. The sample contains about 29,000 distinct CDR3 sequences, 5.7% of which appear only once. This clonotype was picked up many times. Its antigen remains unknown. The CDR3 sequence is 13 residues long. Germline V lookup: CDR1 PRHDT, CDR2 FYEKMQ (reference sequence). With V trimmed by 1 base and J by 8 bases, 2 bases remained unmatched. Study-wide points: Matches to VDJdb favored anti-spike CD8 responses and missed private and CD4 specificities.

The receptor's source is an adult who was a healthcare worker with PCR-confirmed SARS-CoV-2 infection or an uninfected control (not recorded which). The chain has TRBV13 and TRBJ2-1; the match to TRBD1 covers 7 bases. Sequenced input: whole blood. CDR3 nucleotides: TGTGCCAGCAGCTTAGACAGGGGTTATGAGCAGTTCTTC. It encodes CASSLDRGYEQFF.